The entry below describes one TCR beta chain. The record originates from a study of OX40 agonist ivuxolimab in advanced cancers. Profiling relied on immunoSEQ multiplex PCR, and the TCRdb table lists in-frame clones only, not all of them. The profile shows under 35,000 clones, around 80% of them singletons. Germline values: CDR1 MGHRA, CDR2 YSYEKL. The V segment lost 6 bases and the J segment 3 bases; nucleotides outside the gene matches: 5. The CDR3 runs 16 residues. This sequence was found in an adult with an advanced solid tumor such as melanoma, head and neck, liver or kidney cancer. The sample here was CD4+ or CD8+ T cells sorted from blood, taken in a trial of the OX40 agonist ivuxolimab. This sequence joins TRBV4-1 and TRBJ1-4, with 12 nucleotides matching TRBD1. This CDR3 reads CASRGTGGTANEKLFF. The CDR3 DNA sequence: TGCGCCAGCAGGGGGACAGGGGGCACAGCTAATGAAAAACTGTTTTTT.